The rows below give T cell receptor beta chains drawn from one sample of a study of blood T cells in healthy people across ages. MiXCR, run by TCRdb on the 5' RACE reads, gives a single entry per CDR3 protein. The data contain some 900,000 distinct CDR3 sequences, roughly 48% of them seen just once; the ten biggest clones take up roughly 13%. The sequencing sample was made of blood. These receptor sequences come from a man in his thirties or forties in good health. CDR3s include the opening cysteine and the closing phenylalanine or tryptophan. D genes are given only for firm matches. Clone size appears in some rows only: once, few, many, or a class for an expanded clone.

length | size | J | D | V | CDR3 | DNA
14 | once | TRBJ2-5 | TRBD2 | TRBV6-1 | CASRTSGGMETQYF | TGTGCCAGCAGGACTAGCGGGGGAATGGAGACCCAGTACTTC
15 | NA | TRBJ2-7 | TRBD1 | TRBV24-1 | CATSEAGTGDDEQYF | TGTGCCACCAGTGAGGCCGGGACAGGGGACGATGAGCAGTACTTC
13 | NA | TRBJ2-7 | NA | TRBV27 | CASSLRLNYEQYF | TGTGCCAGCAGTTTGCGACTCAACTACGAGCAGTACTTC
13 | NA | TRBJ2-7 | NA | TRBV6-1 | CAIAPQSSYEQYF | TGTGCCATCGCGCCCCAGAGTAGCTACGAGCAGTACTTC
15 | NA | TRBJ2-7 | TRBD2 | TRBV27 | CASSVGLAGSYEQYF | TGTGCCAGCAGTGTAGGACTAGCGGGCTCCTACGAGCAGTACTTC
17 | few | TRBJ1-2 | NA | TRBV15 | CATSRDGVGNSNYGYTF | TGTGCCACCAGCAGAGACGGAGTAGGGAATTCTAACTATGGCTACACCTTC
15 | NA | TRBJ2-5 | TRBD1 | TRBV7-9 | CASNRDRGFQETQYF | TGTGCCAGCAACCGGGACAGGGGGTTCCAAGAGACCCAGTACTTC
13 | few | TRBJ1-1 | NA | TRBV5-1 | CASTLAGGSEAFF | TGCGCCAGCACCTTGGCCGGGGGCAGTGAAGCTTTCTTT
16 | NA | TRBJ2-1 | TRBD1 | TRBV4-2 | CASSRTAGGAYNEQFF | TGTGCCAGCAGCCGCACGGCAGGGGGAGCATACAATGAGCAGTTCTTC
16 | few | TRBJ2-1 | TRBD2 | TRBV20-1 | CSALIRTSGGAGEQFF | TGCAGTGCTCTGATCCGGACTAGCGGGGGGGCAGGGGAGCAGTTCTTC
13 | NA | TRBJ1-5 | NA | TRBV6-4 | CASSERETDTQHF | TGTGCCAGCAGTGAACGTGAAACAGATACGCAGCATTTT
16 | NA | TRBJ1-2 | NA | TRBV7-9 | CASSLLYQQHNYGYTF | TGTGCCAGCAGCTTACTCTATCAGCAGCATAACTATGGCTACACCTTC
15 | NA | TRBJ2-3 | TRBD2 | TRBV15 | CATSRLAGGQDTQYF | TGTGCCACCAGCAGATTAGCGGGGGGACAAGATACGCAGTATTTT
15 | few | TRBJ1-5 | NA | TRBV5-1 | CASSTRPGGNQPQHF | TGCGCCAGCAGCACAAGACCGGGCGGCAATCAGCCCCAGCATTTT
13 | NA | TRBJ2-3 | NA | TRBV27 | CASSFYGLHTQYF | TGTGCCAGCAGCTTCTACGGCCTGCATACGCAGTATTTT
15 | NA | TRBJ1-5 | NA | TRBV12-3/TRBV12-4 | CASSLSGGVNQPQHF | TGTGCCAGCAGTTTATCGGGGGGGGTCAATCAGCCCCAGCATTTT
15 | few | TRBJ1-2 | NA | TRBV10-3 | CAISESRGRIYGYTF | TGTGCCATCAGTGAGTCGCGCGGACGAATCTATGGCTACACCTTC
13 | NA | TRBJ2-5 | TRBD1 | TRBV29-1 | CSGSGTGKETQYF | TGCAGCGGGTCCGGGACAGGTAAAGAGACCCAGTACTTC
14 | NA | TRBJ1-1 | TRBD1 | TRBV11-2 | CASSLDSTGGMAFF | TGTGCCAGCAGCTTAGATTCGACAGGGGGTATGGCTTTCTTT
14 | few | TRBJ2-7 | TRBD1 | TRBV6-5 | CASRSGTARYEQYF | TGTGCCAGCAGATCCGGGACAGCGCGCTACGAGCAGTACTTC
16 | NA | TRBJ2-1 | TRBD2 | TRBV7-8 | CASSLPTQREGNEQFF | TGTGCCAGCAGCTTACCGACCCAGCGGGAGGGCAATGAGCAGTTCTTC
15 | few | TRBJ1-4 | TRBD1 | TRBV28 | CASSPHTGQGIELFF | TGTGCCAGCAGTCCTCATACCGGACAGGGGATAGAACTGTTTTTT
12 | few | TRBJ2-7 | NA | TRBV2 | CASQREAREQYF | TGTGCCAGTCAACGTGAGGCGCGAGAGCAGTACTTC
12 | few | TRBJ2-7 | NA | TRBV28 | CASRSRVYEQYF | TGTGCCAGCCGCTCAAGGGTCTACGAGCAGTACTTC
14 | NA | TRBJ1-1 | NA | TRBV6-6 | CASSTVGGNTEAFF | TGTGCCAGCAGCACCGTAGGGGGGAACACTGAAGCTTTCTTT
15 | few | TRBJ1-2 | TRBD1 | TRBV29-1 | CSVRQGSFDLDGYTF | TGCAGCGTCAGACAGGGATCGTTTGACCTTGATGGCTACACCTTC
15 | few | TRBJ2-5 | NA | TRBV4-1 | CASSQGAQTQETQYF | TGCGCCAGCAGCCAAGGGGCACAGACGCAAGAGACCCAGTACTTC
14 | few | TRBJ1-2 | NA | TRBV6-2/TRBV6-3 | CASSYSVRSYGYTF | TGTGCCAGCAGTTACTCGGTGCGATCCTATGGCTACACCTTC
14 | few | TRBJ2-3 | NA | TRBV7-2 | CASSFPTSTDTQYF | TGTGCCAGCAGCTTCCCGACTAGCACAGATACGCAGTATTTT
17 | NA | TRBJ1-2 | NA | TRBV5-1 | CASRGLEGGGPNYGYTF | TGCGCCAGCAGAGGCTTGGAAGGCGGGGGCCCAAACTATGGCTACACCTTC
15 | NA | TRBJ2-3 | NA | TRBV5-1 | CASSLEGMETDTQYF | TGCGCCAGCAGCTTGGAGGGGATGGAGACAGATACGCAGTATTTT
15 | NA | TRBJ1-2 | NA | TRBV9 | CASSVATGSNYGYTF | TGTGCCAGCAGCGTAGCTACGGGCAGCAACTATGGCTACACCTTC
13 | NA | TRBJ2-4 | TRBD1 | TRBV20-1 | CLGQGLSKNIQYF | TGCCTTGGACAGGGGCTCTCCAAAAACATTCAGTACTTC
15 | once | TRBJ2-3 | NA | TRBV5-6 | CASSLRRVATDTQYF | TGTGCCAGCAGCTTGAGGAGGGTAGCCACAGATACGCAGTATTTT
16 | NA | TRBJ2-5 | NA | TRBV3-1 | CASSSASTGFQETQYF | TGTGCCAGCAGCTCGGCCTCGACAGGCTTCCAAGAGACCCAGTACTTC
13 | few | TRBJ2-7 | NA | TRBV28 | CASSPPEFYEQYF | TGTGCCAGCAGTCCTCCAGAGTTCTACGAGCAGTACTTC
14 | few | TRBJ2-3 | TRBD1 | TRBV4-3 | CASSRTGGIDTQYF | TGCGCCAGCAGCCGGACAGGGGGGATAGATACGCAGTATTTT
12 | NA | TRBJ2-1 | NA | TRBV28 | CASSLSANEQFF | TGTGCCAGCAGTTTGTCGGCAAATGAGCAGTTCTTC
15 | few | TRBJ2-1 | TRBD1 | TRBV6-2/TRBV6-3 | CASSTTGFGIDEQFF | TGTGCCAGCAGTACGACAGGGTTCGGTATAGATGAGCAGTTCTTC
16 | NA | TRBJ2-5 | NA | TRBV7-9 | CASSPGVVSSQETQYF | TGTGCCAGCAGCCCCGGGGTAGTCTCGAGCCAGGAGACCCAGTACTTC
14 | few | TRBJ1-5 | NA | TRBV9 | CASSGEDSNQPQHF | TGTGCCAGCAGCGGGGAGGACAGCAATCAGCCCCAGCATTTT
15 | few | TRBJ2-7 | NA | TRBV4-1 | CASSQPLQGAHEQYF | TGCGCCAGCAGCCAACCGTTACAGGGTGCGCACGAGCAGTACTTC
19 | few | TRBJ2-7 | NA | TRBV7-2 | CASSLVIPTTRRVTYEQYF | TGTGCCAGCAGCTTAGTCATCCCCACAACTCGAAGGGTAACCTACGAGCAGTACTTC
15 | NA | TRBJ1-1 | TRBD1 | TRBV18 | CASSPGQAVGTEAFF | TGTGCCAGCTCTCCGGGACAGGCAGTGGGGACTGAAGCTTTCTTT
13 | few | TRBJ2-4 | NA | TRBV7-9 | CASSKELKNIQYF | TGTGCCAGCAGCAAAGAGCTCAAAAACATTCAGTACTTC
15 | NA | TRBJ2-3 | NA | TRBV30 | CAWSVGASSTDTQYF | TGTGCCTGGAGTGTTGGCGCTTCTAGCACAGATACGCAGTATTTT
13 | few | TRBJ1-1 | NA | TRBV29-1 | CSVRRGLGTEAFF | TGCAGCGTCCGGCGGGGTCTTGGCACTGAAGCTTTCTTT
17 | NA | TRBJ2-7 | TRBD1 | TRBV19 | CASSTRRFTTGAGEQYF | TGTGCCAGTAGTACCCGGCGTTTCACTACAGGGGCTGGCGAGCAGTACTTC
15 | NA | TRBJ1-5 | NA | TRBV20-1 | CSARAGGAGNQPQHF | TGCAGTGCTAGAGCGGGGGGAGCGGGCAATCAGCCCCAGCATTTT
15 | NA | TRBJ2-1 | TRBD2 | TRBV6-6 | CASTPLAGGPNEQFF | TGTGCCAGCACCCCGCTAGCGGGGGGGCCGAATGAGCAGTTCTTC
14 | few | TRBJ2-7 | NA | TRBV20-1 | CSARDFAKPYEQYF | TGCAGTGCTAGAGATTTCGCCAAACCCTACGAGCAGTACTTC
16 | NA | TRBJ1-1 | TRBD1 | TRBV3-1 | CASGSSTGDYGTEAFF | TGTGCCAGCGGTTCGTCGACAGGGGATTATGGCACTGAAGCTTTCTTT
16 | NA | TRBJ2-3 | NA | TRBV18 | CASSPAGKAITDTQYF | TGTGCCAGCTCACCAGCAGGGAAGGCCATAACAGATACGCAGTATTTT
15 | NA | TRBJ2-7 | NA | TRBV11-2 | CASSPGHIGSYEQYF | TGTGCCAGCAGCCCAGGCCACATAGGGTCCTACGAGCAGTACTTC
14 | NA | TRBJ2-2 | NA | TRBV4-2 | CASSHLADTGELFF | TGTGCCAGCAGCCACCTCGCAGACACCGGGGAGCTGTTTTTT
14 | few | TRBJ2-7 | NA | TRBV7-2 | CASAKGGLVYEQYF | TGTGCCAGTGCAAAAGGGGGGTTGGTATACGAGCAGTACTTC
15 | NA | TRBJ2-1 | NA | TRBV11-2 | CASSSRLLPDNEQFF | TGTGCCAGCAGCTCCCGATTACTACCTGACAATGAGCAGTTCTTC
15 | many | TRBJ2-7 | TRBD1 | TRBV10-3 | CAISDIDREQYEQYF | TGTGCCATCAGTGACATCGACAGGGAGCAATACGAGCAGTACTTC
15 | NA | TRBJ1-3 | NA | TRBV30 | CAWSGGAFSGNTIYF | TGTGCCTGGAGTGGAGGGGCCTTCTCTGGAAACACCATATATTTT
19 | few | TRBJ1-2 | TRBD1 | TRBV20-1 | CSARDTGLTGGSLNYGYTF | TGCAGTGCTAGAGATACCGGGCTGACAGGGGGGTCCCTTAACTATGGCTACACCTTC